Reported below is one TCR beta chain. Its antigen remains unidentified. The CDR3 has 14 residues. Germline V gene sequence: CDR1 MNHEY, CDR2 SMNVEV (reference sequence). V shed 3 bases and J 2 bases; nucleotides not matched to a gene: 3. TCRdb's table, derived via immunoSEQ multiplex PCR, lists solely in-frame clones and lacks some. The repertoire has fewer than 25,000 clones, around 85% of them found once; the top ten carry roughly 17%. This record comes from a study of OX40 agonist ivuxolimab in advanced cancers. In the study overall: Two cutaneous melanoma patients and one hepatocellular carcinoma patient, three in all, had partial responses. General study findings and limits: Among T cells, CD8+ cells averaged more expanded clones than CD4+ cells.

This clonotype originated in an adult with an advanced solid tumor such as melanoma, head and neck, liver or kidney cancer. This specimen consisted of CD4+ or CD8+ T cells sorted from blood, obtained in a trial of the OX40 agonist ivuxolimab. The rearrangement links TRBV27 to TRBJ2-7; 8 nucleotides line up with TRBD2. The DNA of the CDR3 is TGTGCCAGCAGTTTTACTAGCGGTACCTACGAGCAGTACTTC. Its protein is CASSFTSGTYEQYF.